A selection of T cell receptor beta chains follows, all from one sample in a study of T cell responses to AZD1222 COVID-19 vaccine. Using immunoSEQ multiplex PCR, the repertoire was profiled, and TCRdb retains in-frame clones only, with some absent. Of tens of thousands of clones in the sample, 70% to 85% were seen once. This sample comprised peripheral blood, obtained on day 0 of MenACWY control vaccination. All receptors come from an adult in good health. Each CDR3 is given with its conserved first and last residue. D genes are given only for firm matches. Clone sizes are given selectively: once, few, many, or a class where the clone is expanded.

- | TRBJ1-1 | 13 | TRBV12-3/TRBV12-4 | - | TGTGCCAGCAGCATAGGGAGGCACACTGAAGCTTTCTTT | CASSIGRHTEAFF
TRBD2 | TRBJ2-1 | 19 | TRBV19 | few | TGTGCCAGTAGTACCACTCCGGGGTTCGGACTAGGTTCCTACAATGAGCAGTTCTTC | CASSTTPGFGLGSYNEQFF
- | TRBJ2-5 | 13 | TRBV7-2 | - | TGTGCCAGCAGCCCCCGGACACAAGAGACCCAGTACTTC | CASSPRTQETQYF
TRBD1 | TRBJ1-1 | 16 | TRBV18 | - | TGTGCCAGCTCGCTACGGACAGGGGGTCTTTTAACTGAAGCTTTCTTT | CASSLRTGGLLTEAFF
- | TRBJ1-1 | 13 | TRBV7-8 | - | TGTGCCAGCAGCCCCCAAAAGGGCACTGAAGCTTTCTTT | CASSPQKGTEAFF
- | TRBJ2-7 | 14 | TRBV6-6 | - | TGTGCCAGCAGAAGAGGCGGCTTTCCCTACGAGCAGTACTTC | CASRRGGFPYEQYF
TRBD2 | TRBJ2-1 | 15 | TRBV10-2 | - | TGCGCCAGCAGTGGGACTAGCGGGGTGGTGAATGAGCAGTTCTTC | CASSGTSGVVNEQFF
- | TRBJ1-3 | 15 | TRBV6-6 | - | TGTGCCAGCAGTTACTCGGAAGGCTCTGGAAACACCATATATTTT | CASSYSEGSGNTIYF
- | TRBJ1-1 | 16 | TRBV7-9 | - | TGTGCCAGCAGCTTAGGCCGGGTAACAGGGAACACTGAAGCTTTCTTT | CASSLGRVTGNTEAFF
- | TRBJ2-1 | 13 | TRBV28 | - | TGTGCCAGCGAACTGGGCTCCTACAATGAGCAGTTCTTC | CASELGSYNEQFF